This entry lists 17 T cell receptor beta chains sequenced from one sample in a study of cytomegalovirus exposure and HLA in healthy donors. Researchers ran the PCR with 60 Vbeta and 13 Jbeta primers. Profiled with immunoSEQ multiplex PCR; TCRdb holds only in-frame clones, not every one. Altogether 150,000 or so clones are present, nearly 80% being singletons, with the ten largest covering roughly 14%. Material: PBMCs. These receptor sequences come from a woman in her forties in good health and CMV-seronegative.

The chain uses TRBV20-1 and TRBJ1-2; TRBD1 is a possible D gene (6 bases). The V gene lost 4 bases and the J gene lost 12 bases, with 15 bases spanning the gap. The CDR3 has 11 residues. Germline-derived CDR1 and CDR2 are DFQATT and SNEGSKA (reference sequence). The CDR3 here is CSATPGAGNTF. Written as DNA, the CDR3 is TGCAGTGCTACGCCAGGGGCTGGGAACACCTTC.

The CDR3 coding sequence is TGTGCCATCAGTGAAGGAGGGTTCACAGATACGCAGTATTTT. It encodes CAISEGGFTDTQYF. V and J are TRBV10-3 and TRBJ2-3, with D perhaps matching TRBD2 (6 bases). The germline gives CDR1 ENHRY, CDR2 SYGVKD. V shed 3 bases and J shed 2 bases, with 9 bases lying between them. This CDR3 comprises 14 residues.

This clone was picked up one time. CDR3: CASSSRGRYNEQFF. The CDR3, as DNA: TGTGCCAGCAGTTCCAGGGGCCGCTACAATGAGCAGTTCTTC. This sequence joins TRBV28 and TRBJ2-1, with D possibly being TRBD1 (6 bases). Per the germline V gene, CDR1 is MDHEN and CDR2 is SYDVKM. CDR3 length equals 14 residues. Trimming removed 4 bases from V and 3 bases from J, with 10 bases in between. The entire variable domain, with the rest obtained from reference TRBV28 and TRBJ2-1, is as follows: DVKVTQSSRYLVKRTGEKVFLECVQDMDHENMFWYRQDPGLGLRLIYFSYDVKMKEKGDIPEGYSVSREKKERFSLILESASTNQTSMYLCASSSRGRYNEQFFGPGTRLTVL.

The rearrangement links TRBV11-3 to TRBJ2-3, with D possibly matching TRBD2 (6 bases). This CDR3 contains 16 residues. CDR1 and CDR2 (germline): SGHNT, YENEEA. Trimming pared 1 base from V and 1 base from J, leaving 12 bases between. CDR3 sequence: CASSLGGDGGTDTQYF. CDR3 in DNA: TGTGCCAGCAGCTTAGGCGGGGATGGCGGCACAGATACGCAGTATTTT.

The rearrangement links TRBV28 to TRBJ1-2; D might be TRBD1 (6 bases). Per germline, CDR1 MDHEN and CDR2 SYDVKM. The CDR3 extends over 15 amino acids. The V end was cut by 6 bases, the J end by 4 bases, with 18 bases between. This CDR3 reads CASRTSGGATYGYTF. The CDR3 DNA reads as TGTGCCAGCAGAACTTCGGGGGGCGCTACCTATGGCTACACCTTC.

The V call is TRBV10-3, the J call TRBJ2-3; tentatively, D is TRBD1 (6 bases). Trimming stripped 4 bases from V and 0 bases from J, with 14 bases between. The germline V gene encodes CDR1 ENHRY and CDR2 SYGVKD. This CDR3 is 16 amino acids long. The CDR3 DNA is TGTGCCATCAGTGTGGGACAACTTTCTAGCACAGATACGCAGTATTTT. It translates to CAISVGQLSSTDTQYF.

The chain uses TRBV6-1 and TRBJ2-2, with 10 bases that match TRBD1. The length of the CDR3 is 14 residues. V gave up 7 bases and J gave up 7 bases; unmatched junction bases: 6. Germline lookup yields CDR1 MNHNS and CDR2 SASEGT. CDR3 sequence: CASKRTGGIGELFF. As DNA, the CDR3 is TGTGCCAGCAAACGGACAGGGGGTATCGGGGAGCTGTTTTTT.

Of note for this clone: The DNA is omitted, as the CDR3 cannot be located on it reliably, and the CDR3 follows TCRdb's listing. The V gene is TRBV7-5, the J gene TRBJ1-1; the table gives TRBD1 as D, unverified against the DNA. TRBV7-5 is labeled a pseudogene. Both ends counted, the CDR3 spans 17 residues. The CDR3 spells CARSLEVAGGANTEAFF.

The chain recombines TRBV4-1 with TRBJ1-6; 7 bases match TRBD1. V was clipped by 1 base and J by 7 bases; unmatched bases: 4. CDR1 MGHRA and CDR2 YSYEKL come from the germline V gene. The CDR3 extends over 15 amino acids. CDR3: CASSQARGQNSPLHF. CDR3 DNA: TGCGCCAGCAGCCAAGCCCGGGGACAGAATTCACCCCTCCACTTT.

V and J are TRBV11-2 and TRBJ2-7; D unclear. The CDR3 totals 12 residues. Germline loops: CDR1 SGHAT, CDR2 FQNNGV. V dropped 4 bases and J dropped 5 bases, with 9 bases sitting between them. CDR3 sequence: CASSSWLDEQYF. CDR3 DNA sequence: TGTGCCAGCAGCTCTTGGCTCGACGAGCAGTACTTC.

V is TRBV25-1 and J is TRBJ2-7; TRBD2 might be the D (5 bases). The CDR3 is 14 residues long. Germline values: CDR1 MGHDK, CDR2 SYGVNS. Trimming shortened V by 3 bases and J by 2 bases, and 11 bases separated the two germline ends. CDR3 residues: CASSDEEAPYEQYF. The CDR3 DNA reads TGTGCCAGCAGTGACGAGGAGGCCCCCTACGAGCAGTACTTC.

The chain recombines TRBV28 with TRBJ1-2; 12 nucleotides align to TRBD1. This CDR3 is built from 17 residues. The ends lost 6 bases at V and 4 bases at J; junction bases unmatched: 12. The germline gives CDR1 MDHEN, CDR2 SYDVKM. The CDR3 is CASSLRGGQGAVYGYTF. The CDR3 DNA follows: TGTGCCAGCAGCCTAAGGGGGGGACAGGGGGCCGTCTATGGCTACACCTTC.

The chain joins TRBV2 to TRBJ1-6; the D gene is possibly TRBD1 (5 bases). V was shortened by 3 bases and J by 7 bases, with 13 bases between the two germline ends. From germline, CDR1 is SNHLY and CDR2 FYNNEI. The CDR3 spans 15 residues. The chain's CDR3 is CASSERAGRNSPLHF. CDR3 coding DNA: TGTGCCAGCAGTGAGAGAGCAGGGAGGAATTCACCCCTCCACTTT.

The chain has TRBV10-1 and TRBJ2-5, with TRBD2 matching 8 bases. V gave up 6 bases and J gave up 5 bases; unmatched junction bases: 5. The V gene's germline CDR1 is WNHNN and CDR2 SYGVQD (reference sequence). The CDR3 is 13 residues long. CDR3 residues: CASRRGEKETQYF. CDR3 DNA: TGCGCCAGCAGGCGGGGGGAAAAGGAGACCCAGTACTTC.

The chain is built from TRBV28 and TRBJ1-5; D perhaps matches TRBD1 (6 bases). V lost 8 bases to trimming and J lost 6 bases, with 20 bases between them. Looked up from germline, CDR1 is MDHEN and CDR2 is SYDVKM. CDR3 length: 15 amino acids. The CDR3 nucleotides are TGTGCCAGCTACAAGGGGGGGAGGACGGGTCAGCCCCAGCATTTT. Translating it yields CASYKGGRTGQPQHF.

The chain is built from TRBV7-2 and TRBJ2-1; D possibly corresponds to TRBD2 (5 bases). The CDR3 has 13 amino acids. V lost 5 bases, J lost 10 bases, and 15 bases lay in between. The germline CDR1 and CDR2 sequences are SGHTA and FQGNSA. DNA for the CDR3: TGTGCCAGCAGCACACTGACTACCCCCGAGCAGTTCTTC. As protein: CASSTLTTPEQFF.

V usage is TRBV7-9 and J usage is TRBJ2-3; maybe TRBD1 (5 bases). The ends were cut back, 10 bases at V and 0 bases at J, with 14 bases in the middle. The CDR3 spans 14 residues. Germline-derived CDR1 and CDR2 are SEHNR and FQNEAQ (reference sequence). CDR3: CATVAGPSTDTQYF. In DNA, the CDR3 is TGTGCCACCGTCGCAGGGCCTAGCACAGATACGCAGTATTTT.